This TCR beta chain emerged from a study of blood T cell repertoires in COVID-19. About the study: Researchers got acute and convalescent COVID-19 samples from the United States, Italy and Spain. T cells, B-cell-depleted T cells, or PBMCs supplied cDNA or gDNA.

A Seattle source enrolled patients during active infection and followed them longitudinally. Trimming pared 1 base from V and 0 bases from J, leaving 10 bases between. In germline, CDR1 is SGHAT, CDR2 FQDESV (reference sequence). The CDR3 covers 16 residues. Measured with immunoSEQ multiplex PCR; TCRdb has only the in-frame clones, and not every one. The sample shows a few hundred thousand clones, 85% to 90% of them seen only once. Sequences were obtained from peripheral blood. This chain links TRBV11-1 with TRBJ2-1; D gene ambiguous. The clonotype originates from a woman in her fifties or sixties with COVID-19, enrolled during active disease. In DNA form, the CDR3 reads TGTGCCAGCAGCTTAGGTACATCTAGCTCCTACAATGAGCAGTTCTTC. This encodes CASSLGTSSSYNEQFF.